A single sample gave rise to the 29 T cell receptor beta chains below, sequenced in a study of identical twins. TCRdb re-called the 5' RACE reads with MiXCR, one entry per CDR3 protein. The table records 400,000 to 550,000 distinct CDR3 sequences, approximately 22% of them present only once. These same records also appear under a second study, on T cells expressing NK-cell markers.

The material sequenced was CD4+ T cells sorted from blood. Receptors originate from a woman aged 18-29 years in good health.

This clonotype was found a few times. The genes are TRBV20-1 and TRBJ2-3; maybe TRBD1 (6 bases). The length of the CDR3 is 12 residues. Germline V CDR1 and CDR2: DFQATT, SNEGSKA (reference sequence). V lost 5 bases and J lost 2, with 8 bases in between. CDR3 nucleotide sequence: TGCAGTGCTGGGGACAACACAGATACGCAGTATTTT. Translating gives CSAGDNTDTQYF.

The chain employs TRBV9 and TRBJ1-2; no clear D. The CDR3 loop spans 14 amino acids. V was trimmed by 0 bases and J by 7 bases, leaving 13 bases between them. CDR1 and CDR2 from the germline V gene are SGDLS and YYNGEE. The CDR3 here is CASSVGTFLGGYTF. The CDR3 DNA follows: TGTGCCAGCAGCGTAGGGACCTTCCTGGGTGGCTACACCTTC.

The sample holds a few counts of this clonotype. The chain couples TRBV10-3 to TRBJ2-5; 11 positions agree with TRBD2. J gave up 5 bases and V 4 bases, and 9 bases lay outside the gene matches. This CDR3 has 16 amino acids. Germline loops: CDR1 ENHRY, CDR2 SYGVKD. CDR3 residues: CAISGLAGGASETQYF. The CDR3 region has the DNA TGTGCCATCAGTGGCCTAGCGGGGGGAGCTTCGGAGACCCAGTACTTC.

There are a few counts of this clonotype. The rearrangement links TRBV29-1 to TRBJ1-2; maybe TRBD1 (5 bases). Germline CDR1 and CDR2: SQVTM and ANQGSEA. The V gene lost 6 bases and the J gene lost 8 bases, with 13 bases spanning the gap. The CDR3 spans 11 residues. The CDR3 loop reads CSVYTGNGYTF. The DNA for the CDR3 is TGCAGCGTGTACACAGGCAACGGCTACACCTTC. Supplemented by reference TRBV29-1 and TRBJ1-2, the full variable domain reads SAVISQKPSRDICQRGTSLTIQCQVDSQVTMMFWYRQQPGQSLTLIATANQGSEATYESGFVIDKFPISRPNLTFSTLTVSNMSPEDSSIYLCSVYTGNGYTFGSGTRLTVV.

The V and J genes are TRBV7-9 and TRBJ2-7; 10 nucleotides agree with TRBD1. The germline CDR1 and CDR2 sequences are SEHNR and FQNEAQ (reference sequence). The V segment lost 5 bases and the J segment 10 bases; nucleotides outside the gene matches: 11. CDR3 size: 14 residues. The CDR3 loop reads CASSASGTGDKQYF. As DNA, the CDR3 is TGTGCCAGCAGCGCCTCCGGGACAGGGGATAAACAGTACTTC.

V is TRBV27 and J is TRBJ2-3; TRBD1 matches 7 bases. The germline gives CDR1 MNHEY, CDR2 SMNVEV (reference sequence). The CDR3 is made up of 19 amino acids. With 6 bases clipped from V and 0 bases from J, the junction kept 18 bases outside the gene matches. The CDR3 sequence: CASSLRLQQGILSTDTQYF. CDR3 nucleotides: TGTGCCAGCAGCCTACGCCTCCAACAGGGGATACTTAGCACAGATACGCAGTATTTT.

This clonotype was seen a few times. The chain joins TRBV9 to TRBJ2-1; 7 bases align to TRBD2. The germline gives CDR1 SGDLS, CDR2 YYNGEE. The CDR3 consists of 15 residues. The V and J ends lost 0 bases and 4 bases, in that order; junction bases with no gene match: 4. The CDR3 DNA sequence: TGTGCCAGCAGCGTAGTGAGCGGGGCTTACAATGAGCAGTTCTTC. Amino acids: CASSVVSGAYNEQFF.

The V and J genes are TRBV3-1 and TRBJ1-6, with 7 positions matching TRBD1. This CDR3 spans 15 amino acids. J gave up 6 bases and V 4 bases, and 6 bases lay outside the gene matches. Per the germline V gene, CDR1 is LGHDT and CDR2 is YNNKEL (reference sequence). The DNA of the CDR3 is TGTGCCAGCAGCCTCCGAGCAGGGGGTAATTCACCCCTCCACTTT. It codes for CASSLRAGGNSPLHF.

This clonotype was observed a handful of times. The rearrangement joins TRBV12-3 or TRBV12-4 to TRBJ1-6; TRBD1 might be the D (5 bases). With 4 bases removed from V and 4 bases from J, the gap between germline ends came to 8 bases. This CDR3 contains 14 residues. The CDR3 is CASSWGRYNSPLHF. The CDR3 coding sequence is TGTGCCAGCAGTTGGGGCAGGTATAATTCACCCCTCCACTTT.

The chain recombines TRBV11-2 with TRBJ2-3, with 10 bases matching TRBD1. The CDR3 is 16 amino acids. The germline V gene encodes CDR1 SGHAT and CDR2 FQNNGV. Losses at the gene ends were 6 bases for V and 1 base for J; bases not matched to a gene: 7. CDR3 loop: CASRWTGGIRTDTQYF. CDR3 in DNA: TGTGCCAGCAGGTGGACAGGGGGTATTCGCACAGATACGCAGTATTTT.

In DNA form, the CDR3 reads TGTGCCAGCAGCTTAGGGGACTCCCGCAATCAGCCCCAGCATTTT. It is translated as CASSLGDSRNQPQHF. The chain employs TRBV7-9 and TRBJ1-5; TRBD1 might be the D (5 bases). V was shortened by 1 base and J by 2 bases, with 9 bases between the two germline ends. CDR1 SEHNR and CDR2 FQNEAQ come from the germline V gene (reference sequence). The CDR3 extends over 15 amino acids.

This clonotype was seen only a few times. This chain uses TRBV6-1 with TRBJ2-2; D unclear. The CDR3 loop spans 13 amino acids. V lost 4 bases, J lost 3 bases, and 6 bases lay in between. CDR1 is MNHNS and CDR2 is SASEGT in the germline V gene. The CDR3 sequence is CASSALYTGELFF. In nucleotides, the CDR3 is TGTGCCAGCAGTGCCCTGTACACCGGGGAGCTGTTTTTT.

The chain joins TRBV10-3 to TRBJ2-2; D unclear. Per the germline V gene, CDR1 is ENHRY and CDR2 is SYGVKD. The V gene lost 1 base and the J gene lost 6 bases, with 9 bases spanning the gap. The CDR3 contains 14 residues. CDR3 region: CAISEFPWAGELFF. The CDR3 nucleotides read TGTGCCATCAGTGAGTTCCCGTGGGCCGGGGAGCTGTTTTTT.

This chain links TRBV5-1 with TRBJ2-3, with TRBD1 matching 8 bases. The germline gives CDR1 SGHRS, CDR2 YFSETQ. This CDR3 is built from 16 residues. The J segment lost 5 bases and the V segment lost 0 bases, leaving 8 bases of the junction unmatched. The CDR3 DNA follows: TGCGCCAGCAGCTTGGCTTGGACAGGGTCTGGAGATACGCAGTATTTT. It encodes CASSLAWTGSGDTQYF.

This clonotype was picked up a small number of times. The chain couples TRBV20-1 to TRBJ1-1, with D hard to call. This CDR3 spans 15 amino acids. V was clipped by 0 bases and J by 8 bases, with 19 bases between them. In germline, CDR1 is DFQATT, CDR2 SNEGSKA (reference sequence). In DNA form, the CDR3 reads TGCAGTGCTAGAGATCTTCGGGCACGGCCTGTCGAAGCTTTCTTT. Translation gives CSARDLRARPVEAFF.

J is TRBJ1-2 and V is TRBV5-6; no reliable D call. Germline lookup yields CDR1 SGHDT and CDR2 YYEEEE. Trimming left V 5 bases short and J 2 bases short, with 13 bases between. The CDR3 runs to 14 residues. The CDR3 here is CASSVRRSNYGYTF. CDR3 coding DNA: TGTGCCAGCAGTGTACGACGGAGCAACTATGGCTACACCTTC.

This sequence joins TRBV5-1 and TRBJ2-1; 13 nucleotides line up with TRBD2. Losses at the gene ends were 5 bases for V and 8 bases for J; bases not matched to a gene: 16. CDR1 and CDR2 (germline): SGHRS, YFSETQ. This CDR3 region has 18 residues. CDR3 DNA sequence: TGCGCCAGCAGTTCGGGACTAGCGGGAAGGCCACTCCGTTATGAGCAGTTCTTC. It specifies CASSSGLAGRPLRYEQFF.

This clonotype occurred a few times. The chain combines TRBV12-3 or TRBV12-4 with TRBJ1-4, with 8 bases aligning to TRBD1. The CDR3 contains 15 residues. J gave up 3 bases and V 5 bases, and 5 bases lay outside the gene matches. The CDR3 DNA is TGTGCCAGCAGTCCTCAGGGGGCATCTAATGAAAAACTGTTTTTT. It is translated as CASSPQGASNEKLFF.

Only a few counts were recorded for this clonotype. The chain combines TRBV10-3 with TRBJ2-7; possibly TRBD1 or TRBD2 for D (5 bases each). Germline V gene sequence: CDR1 ENHRY, CDR2 SYGVKD. The CDR3 extends over 14 amino acids. With 4 bases removed from V and 2 bases from J, the gap between germline ends came to 12 bases. The CDR3 bases are TGTGCCATCAGTGGCCGGGACGCTACCTACGAGCAGTACTTC. It translates to CAISGRDATYEQYF.

This clonotype was detected ten times or more. V is TRBV5-1 and J is TRBJ2-1, with no clear D. CDR3 length: 16 residues. Germline lookup yields CDR1 SGHRS and CDR2 YFSETQ. Trimming pared 0 bases from V and 0 bases from J, leaving 10 bases between. The CDR3 reads CASSLGAVSSYNEQFF. DNA for the CDR3: TGCGCCAGCAGCTTGGGGGCGGTCAGCTCCTACAATGAGCAGTTCTTC.

The chain couples TRBV12-5 to TRBJ2-2, with TRBD1 matching over 8 bases. The CDR3 is 14 amino acids. The V and J ends lost 11 bases and 0 bases, in that order; junction bases with no gene match: 5. CDR1 LGHNT and CDR2 FRNRAP come from the germline V gene. CDR3 loop: CASGQGSNTGELFF. The CDR3 DNA is TGTGCTTCCGGACAGGGATCGAACACCGGGGAGCTGTTTTTT.

This clonotype was picked up a small number of times. This chain links TRBV28 with TRBJ1-5; unclear D gene. The CDR3 is 12 amino acids. The germline V gene has CDR1 MDHEN and CDR2 SYDVKM. V lost 7 bases and J 3 bases, leaving 7 bases between the germline ends. For the CDR3, the DNA is TGTGCCAGCATGGGAACCAATCAGCCCCAGCATTTT. As protein: CASMGTNQPQHF.

CDR3 nucleotide sequence: TGTGCCAGCAGTTTAGCGCGGGACCGAGGAGGTGGCTACACCTTC. This translates into CASSLARDRGGGYTF. This chain joins TRBV12-3 or TRBV12-4 and TRBJ1-2; perhaps TRBD1 as D (5 bases). The CDR3 spans 15 residues. V lost 0 bases and J 7 bases, leaving 15 bases between the germline ends.

This clonotype has just a few counts. The chain employs TRBV4-3 and TRBJ1-1, with a tentative D call TRBD1 (6 bases). Germline assignment: CDR1 LGHNA and CDR2 YSLEER. V dropped 1 base and J dropped 5 bases, with 14 bases sitting between them. The CDR3 length is 15 residues. This CDR3 is CASSQVSRGGTEAFF. The CDR3 region has the DNA TGCGCCAGCAGCCAAGTAAGCAGGGGAGGAACTGAAGCTTTCTTT.

The chain recombines TRBV10-3 with TRBJ1-2; 7 nucleotides match TRBD1. The CDR3 runs to 13 residues. From germline, CDR1 is ENHRY and CDR2 SYGVKD. J gave up 8 bases and V 8 bases, and 11 bases lay outside the gene matches. DNA for the CDR3: TGTGCCATCGGCCAGGGGGGGCCTCGCGGCTACACCTTC. It is translated as CAIGQGGPRGYTF.

This chain links TRBV4-3 with TRBJ2-5, with D uncertain. V was shortened by 0 bases and J by 5 bases, with 10 bases between the two germline ends. The CDR3 covers 14 residues. In germline, CDR1 is LGHNA, CDR2 YSLEER. DNA for the CDR3: TGCGCCAGCAGCCAAGATTTAGGAACCGAGACCCAGTACTTC. Protein product: CASSQDLGTETQYF.

The V call is TRBV12-2, the J call TRBJ2-1; the tabulated D call, TRBD1, remains unverified against the DNA. TRBV12-2 is a pseudogene. The CDR3 contains 16 residues. CDR3: CASRLGVRTGGNEQFF. CDR3 DNA sequence: TGTGCAAGTCGCTTAGGAGTTAGGACAGGGGGAAATGAGCAGTTCTTC.

This clonotype was seen once. The chain couples TRBV5-1 to TRBJ1-1; D gene ambiguous. The V end lost 2 bases, the J end lost 5 bases, and 13 bases lay between the germline ends. The germline gives CDR1 SGHRS, CDR2 YFSETQ. The CDR3 is made up of 14 amino acids. Here the CDR3 DNA reads TGCGCCAGCAGCTTCGGACTTTCTGGTACTGAAGCTTTCTTT. Translation gives CASSFGLSGTEAFF.

This clonotype was seen only a few times. The V gene is TRBV9, the J gene TRBJ2-1; 8 nucleotides line up with TRBD2. The CDR3 covers 14 residues. CDR1 is SGDLS and CDR2 is YYNGEE in the germline V gene. With V trimmed by 0 bases and J by 8 bases, 4 bases remained unmatched. As DNA, the CDR3 is TGTGCCAGCAGCGTAGGAGCGGGAGCCTATGAGCAGTTCTTC. It specifies CASSVGAGAYEQFF.